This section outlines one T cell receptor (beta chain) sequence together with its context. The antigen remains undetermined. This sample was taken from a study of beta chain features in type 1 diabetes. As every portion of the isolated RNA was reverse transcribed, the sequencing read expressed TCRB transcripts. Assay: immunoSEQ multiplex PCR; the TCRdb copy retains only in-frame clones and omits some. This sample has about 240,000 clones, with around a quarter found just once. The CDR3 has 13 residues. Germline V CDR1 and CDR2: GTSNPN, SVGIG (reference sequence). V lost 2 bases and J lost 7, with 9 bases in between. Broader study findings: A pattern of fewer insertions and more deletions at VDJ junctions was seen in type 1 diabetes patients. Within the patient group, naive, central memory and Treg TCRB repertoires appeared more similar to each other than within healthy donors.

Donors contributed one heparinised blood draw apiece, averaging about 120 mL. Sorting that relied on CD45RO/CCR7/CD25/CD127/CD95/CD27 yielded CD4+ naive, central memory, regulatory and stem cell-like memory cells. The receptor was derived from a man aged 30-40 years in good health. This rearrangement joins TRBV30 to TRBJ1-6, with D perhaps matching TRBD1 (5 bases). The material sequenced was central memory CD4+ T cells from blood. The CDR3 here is CAWSRQSNSPLHF. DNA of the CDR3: TGTGCCTGGAGTCGACAGTCGAATTCACCCCTCCACTTT.